Given below is one T cell receptor (beta chain) in context. Profiling relied on immunoSEQ multiplex PCR, and the TCRdb table lists in-frame clones only, not all of them. The profile shows around 59,000 clones, around 92% of them singletons. This sample was included in a study of a mutant IDH1 vaccine in newly diagnosed glioma. In the study overall: Receipt of radiotherapy, temozolomide, or both preceded the study, and most received both.

Time point indicated: baseline, week 1 (first vaccination visit). Stated treatment: pre-vaccination baseline after standard-of-care therapy. Specimen: PBMCs, collected from a glioma patient treated with radiotherapy, temozolomide or both. The TCR originated in a middle-aged man with glioma.

The DNA of the CDR3 is TGTGCCAGCAGCCACTGGACAGGGTCCTATGGCTACACCTTC. Residues: CASSHWTGSYGYTF. V usage is TRBV5-8 and J usage is TRBJ1-2; 8 nucleotides align to TRBD1. V shed 4 bases, J shed 4 bases, and the junction held 6 bases outside the gene matches. This CDR3 spans 14 amino acids. The V gene's germline CDR1 is SGHTS and CDR2 YDEGEE.